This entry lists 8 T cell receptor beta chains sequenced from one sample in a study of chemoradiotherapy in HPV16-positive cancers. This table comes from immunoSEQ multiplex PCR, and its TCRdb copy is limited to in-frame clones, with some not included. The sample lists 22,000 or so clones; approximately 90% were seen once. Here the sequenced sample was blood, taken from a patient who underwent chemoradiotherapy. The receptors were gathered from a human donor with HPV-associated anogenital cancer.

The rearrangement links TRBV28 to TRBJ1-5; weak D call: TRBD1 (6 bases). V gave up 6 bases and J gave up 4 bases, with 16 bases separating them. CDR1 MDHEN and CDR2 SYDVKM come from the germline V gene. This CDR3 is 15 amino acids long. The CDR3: CASRGGGSQNQPQHF. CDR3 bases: TGTGCCAGCAGAGGAGGGGGGTCGCAAAATCAGCCCCAGCATTTT.

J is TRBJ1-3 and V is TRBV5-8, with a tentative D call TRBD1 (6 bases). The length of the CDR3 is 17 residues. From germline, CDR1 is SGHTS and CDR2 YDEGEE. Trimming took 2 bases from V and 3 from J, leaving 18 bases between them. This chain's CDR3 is CASSFYTQGIGGNTIYF. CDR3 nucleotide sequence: TGTGCCAGCAGCTTCTACACGCAGGGGATCGGTGGAAACACCATATATTTT. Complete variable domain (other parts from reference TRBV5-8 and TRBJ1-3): EAGVTQSPTHLIKTRGQQATLRCSPISGHTSVYWYQQALGLGLQFLLWYDEGEERNRGNFPPRFSGRQFPNYSSELNVNALELEDSALYLCASSFYTQGIGGNTIYFGEGSWLTVV.

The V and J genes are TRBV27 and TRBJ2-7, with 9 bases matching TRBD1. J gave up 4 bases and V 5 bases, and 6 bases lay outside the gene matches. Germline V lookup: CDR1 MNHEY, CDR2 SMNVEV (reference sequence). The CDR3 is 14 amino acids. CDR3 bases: TGTGCCAGCAGTCCTCAGACAGGGGGGTACGAGCAGTACTTC. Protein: CASSPQTGGYEQYF.

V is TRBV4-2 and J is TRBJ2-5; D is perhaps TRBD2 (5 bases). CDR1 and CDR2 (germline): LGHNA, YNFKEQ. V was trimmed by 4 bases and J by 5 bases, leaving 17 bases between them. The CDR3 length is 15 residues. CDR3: CASSPTTTEVETQYF. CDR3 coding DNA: TGTGCCAGCAGCCCCACGACAACGGAGGTGGAGACCCAGTACTTC.

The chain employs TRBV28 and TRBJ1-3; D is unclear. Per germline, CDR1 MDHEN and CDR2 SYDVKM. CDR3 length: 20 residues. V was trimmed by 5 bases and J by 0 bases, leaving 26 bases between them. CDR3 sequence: CASSPERRTNSLSSGNTIYF. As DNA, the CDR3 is TGTGCCAGCAGTCCAGAACGACGGACTAACAGCCTTTCCTCTGGAAACACCATATATTTT.

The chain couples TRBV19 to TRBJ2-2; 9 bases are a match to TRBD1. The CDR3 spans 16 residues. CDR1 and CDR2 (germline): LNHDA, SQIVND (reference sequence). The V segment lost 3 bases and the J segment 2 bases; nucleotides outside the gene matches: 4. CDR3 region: CASSMRDRVNTGELFF. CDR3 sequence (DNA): TGTGCCAGTAGTATGCGGGACAGGGTCAACACCGGGGAGCTGTTTTTT.

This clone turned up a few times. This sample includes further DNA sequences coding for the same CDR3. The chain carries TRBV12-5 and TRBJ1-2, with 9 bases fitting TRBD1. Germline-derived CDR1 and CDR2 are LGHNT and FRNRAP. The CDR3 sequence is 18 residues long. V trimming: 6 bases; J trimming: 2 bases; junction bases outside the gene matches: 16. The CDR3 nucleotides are TGTGCTAGTGGCGTCGCCGGGACAGGGATCTCCCCAAACTATGGCTACACCTTC. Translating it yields CASGVAGTGISPNYGYTF.

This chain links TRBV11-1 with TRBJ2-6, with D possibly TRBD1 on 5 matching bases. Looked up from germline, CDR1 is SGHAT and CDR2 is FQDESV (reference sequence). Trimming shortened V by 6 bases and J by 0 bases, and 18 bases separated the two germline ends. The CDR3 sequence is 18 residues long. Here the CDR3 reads CASSPPWGGSSGANVLTF. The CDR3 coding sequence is TGTGCCAGCAGTCCTCCTTGGGGCGGAAGCTCTGGGGCCAACGTCCTGACTTTC.